A selection of T cell receptor beta chains follows, all from one sample in a study of neoadjuvant anti-PD-1 for oral cavity cancer. TCRdb keeps only in-frame clones here, not all; method: immunoSEQ multiplex PCR. The sample carries approximately 20,000 clones, roughly 72% recorded once. The sample in question was PBMCs, obtained before nivolumab (anti-PD-1) treatment. These receptors all stem from a person aged 35-80 years with oral cavity squamous cell carcinoma. Both conserved end residues are part of each CDR3. The order of the fields is V gene, clone size, J gene, D gene, CDR3 DNA, CDR3 protein. The D gene is left open where the match is weak. Clone size is shown for a subset of rows, as once, few, many or a class of expanded clone.

TRBV27	NA	TRBJ1-2	TRBD1	TGTGCCAGCAGCCGGGACAGTAGTTATGGCTACACCTTC	CASSRDSSYGYTF
TRBV30	NA	TRBJ1-2	NA	TGTGCCCCCCCTGGGGGGCAGGAGAACCCTAACTATGGCTACACCTTC	CAPPGGQENPNYGYTF
TRBV9	NA	TRBJ2-7	TRBD1	TGTGCCAGCAGCGTAGGGGCAGGGGGTACCTACGAGCAGTACTTC	CASSVGAGGTYEQYF
TRBV7-9	NA	TRBJ2-1	NA	TGTGCCAGCAGCGCTGGAACATACAATGAGCAGTTCTTC	CASSAGTYNEQFF
TRBV6-1	NA	TRBJ1-4	NA	TGTGCCAGCAGGACAGTTTTTCCTAATGAAAAACTGTTTTTT	CASRTVFPNEKLFF
TRBV27	NA	TRBJ2-1	NA	TGTGCCAGCACCTCCTGGGCCGGGCGGGATATCGTCGTCGGTGAGCAGTTCTTC	CASTSWAGRDIVVGEQFF
TRBV5-1	NA	TRBJ2-1	NA	TGCGCCAGCAGCTTGGCGGGGAGCGCCAATTACAATGAGCAGTTCTTC	CASSLAGSANYNEQFF
TRBV6-5	once	TRBJ1-1	NA	TGTGCCAGCAGAAGCCGGACTGAAGCTTTCTTT	CASRSRTEAFF
TRBV5-1	NA	TRBJ2-2	NA	TGCGCCAGCAGCCCCCTCGTGTCGGAAACCGGGGAGCTGTTTTTT	CASSPLVSETGELFF
TRBV2	NA	TRBJ2-3	TRBD2	TGTGCCAGCAGCGGGACTAGCGGGAGGCCCACAGATACGCAGTATTTT	CASSGTSGRPTDTQYF
TRBV6-1	NA	TRBJ2-1	NA	TGTGCCAGCAGATCGGGGGTGGAATCAAATGAGCAGTTCTTC	CASRSGVESNEQFF
TRBV6-5	NA	TRBJ2-1	TRBD2	TGTGCCAGCAGTTCTTGGGCGGGAGGTCAGTTCTTC	CASSSWAGGQFF
TRBV19	few	TRBJ2-1	NA	TGTGCCAGTAGTAACCAGGGAGGCAATGAGCAGTTCTTC	CASSNQGGNEQFF
TRBV19	NA	TRBJ1-1	NA	TGTGCCAGTAGTGCCGCAGGGACGGTGGGCAACACTGAAGCTTTCTTT	CASSAAGTVGNTEAFF
TRBV7-9	few	TRBJ2-7	NA	TGTGCCAGCAGCCCCGGGACTCTCAACGAGCAGTACTTC	CASSPGTLNEQYF
TRBV6-5	NA	TRBJ1-1	NA	TGTGCCAGCAGCCGATGGTCGGAAGCTTTCTTT	CASSRWSEAFF
TRBV19	few	TRBJ2-7	TRBD2	TGTGCCAGTAGTATTACGGGGGGGATGACCTACGAGCAGTACTTC	CASSITGGMTYEQYF
TRBV11-2	once	TRBJ2-7	NA	TGTGCCAGCAGCGTCCCACCGGGACCGCAGTCGTACGAGCAGTACTTC	CASSVPPGPQSYEQYF
TRBV7-2	NA	TRBJ2-2	NA	TGTGCCAGCAGCTTACAGTCAACCGGGGAGCTGTTTTTT	CASSLQSTGELFF
TRBV28	NA	TRBJ2-2	NA	TGTGCCAGCAGTTTATTTTATTCGGGGACCGGGGAGCTGTTTTTT	CASSLFYSGTGELFF
TRBV11-2	NA	TRBJ1-1	NA	TGTGCCAGCAGCCTTGCCGTGGGTAACACTGAAGCTTTCTTT	CASSLAVGNTEAFF
TRBV10-3	once	TRBJ2-2	TRBD2	TGTGCCATCAGTTCGGGACTAGTCGCCGGGGAGCTGTTTTTT	CAISSGLVAGELFF
TRBV9	few	TRBJ1-3	NA	TGTGCCAGCAGCCCAAGCCCTGGACAGTCCTCTGGAAACACCATATATTTT	CASSPSPGQSSGNTIYF
TRBV10-3	few	TRBJ2-7	NA	TGTGCCACCCGCGAGAGCTCCTACGAGCAGTACTTC	CATRESSYEQYF
TRBV28	NA	TRBJ2-7	TRBD1	TGTGCCAGCATTTCTCGACAGGGAAGCTACGAGCAGTACTTC	CASISRQGSYEQYF
TRBV21-1	NA	TRBJ2-3	NA	TGTGCCAGCAGCCCCATGTGGGCTAGCACAGATACGCAGTATTTT	CASSPMWASTDTQYF
TRBV11-3	once	TRBJ2-5	NA	TGTGCCAGCAGCTTTGGAGGGGTGGCGACCCAGTACTTC	CASSFGGVATQYF
TRBV5-1	NA	TRBJ1-1	NA	TGCGCCAGCAGCTTCGTCAGGGTTGCGGAGGGCACTGAAGCTTTCTTT	CASSFVRVAEGTEAFF
TRBV7-2	once	TRBJ1-2	TRBD1	TGTGCCAGCAGCTGGGGACAGGGGACCTATGGCTACACCTTC	CASSWGQGTYGYTF
TRBV19	medium-sized	TRBJ1-5	NA	TGTGCCAGTCCCACCTGGGGGCATAGCAATCAGCCCCAGCATTTT	CASPTWGHSNQPQHF
TRBV6-1	NA	TRBJ2-3	NA	TGTGCCAGCACCCGGACCAACACAGATACGCAGTATTTT	CASTRTNTDTQYF
TRBV28	NA	TRBJ2-5	TRBD1	TGTGCCAGCAGTCCGCCCCGCGGACAGGGGAGAGAGACCCAGTACTTC	CASSPPRGQGRETQYF
TRBV7-9	NA	TRBJ2-7	NA	TGTGCCAGCAGCTCCGGTCTGGTCGAGCAGTACTTC	CASSSGLVEQYF
TRBV30	NA	TRBJ2-1	NA	TGTGCCTGGAGTGGACGGCGGGAGCAGTTCTTC	CAWSGRREQFF
TRBV4-1	NA	TRBJ2-3	TRBD2	TGCGCCAGCAGCCAATACCTAGCGGCAGATACGCAGTATTTT	CASSQYLAADTQYF
TRBV2	NA	TRBJ2-5	NA	TGTGCCAGCAGTGTCAACCGGGAGACCCAGTACTTC	CASSVNRETQYF
TRBV5-1	NA	TRBJ2-7	NA	TGCGCCAGCAGCATACTGGGGGGCGGGAGACCCAACGAGCAGTACTTC	CASSILGGGRPNEQYF
TRBV11-2	NA	TRBJ2-2	NA	TGTGCCAGCAGCGCTCAGGGGGGCTTAGGGACCGGGGAGCTGTTTTTT	CASSAQGGLGTGELFF
TRBV6-1	NA	TRBJ2-5	TRBD2	TGTGCCAGCAGTTTCGGACTAGCGGGAGACGAGACCCAGTACTTC	CASSFGLAGDETQYF
TRBV5-1	NA	TRBJ1-5	NA	TGCGCCAGCAGCTTGGCGGACAGCTTTAATCAGCCCCAGCATTTT	CASSLADSFNQPQHF
TRBV5-4	NA	TRBJ1-4	NA	TGTGCCAGCAGCTTGGAAGACGGAAGTGAAAAACTGTTTTTT	CASSLEDGSEKLFF
TRBV6-6	few	TRBJ1-3	NA	TGTGCCAGCAGTTACGGTGGGACGAGCTCTGGAAACACCATATATTTT	CASSYGGTSSGNTIYF
TRBV30	NA	TRBJ2-2	NA	TGTGCCTGCCTCCAGGTGGGACTCCCAAACCTAAACACCGGGGAGCTGTTTTTT	CACLQVGLPNLNTGELFF
TRBV7-8	NA	TRBJ1-5	NA	TGTGCCAGCACCCAAACAGGGAACAGCAATCAGCCCCAGCATTTT	CASTQTGNSNQPQHF
TRBV9	NA	TRBJ2-3	TRBD2	TGTGCCAGCAGCGTAGGACTAGCTCGCACAGATACGCAGTATTTT	CASSVGLARTDTQYF
TRBV11-2	NA	TRBJ1-4	NA	TGTGCCAGCAGCTTAGCTGGTAATGAAAAACTGTTTTTT	CASSLAGNEKLFF
TRBV27	NA	TRBJ2-3	TRBD2	TGTGCCAGCAGTTTATTGTCTAGCGGGGTCACAGATACGCAGTATTTT	CASSLLSSGVTDTQYF
TRBV5-1	NA	TRBJ2-5	TRBD2	TGCGCCAGCAGCTTCACGATAGCGGGAGGGCCGGAGACCCAGTACTTC	CASSFTIAGGPETQYF
TRBV6-5	NA	TRBJ1-1	NA	TGTGCCAGCAGTTATTATAGGGGCACTGAAGCTTTCTTT	CASSYYRGTEAFF